The next 24 T cell receptor beta chains were all read from a single sample in a study of blood T cell repertoires in COVID-19 (dated by TCRdb to about 2020). The library was prepared using the immunoSEQ multiplex PCR assay. TCRdb took over this immuneACCESS table, retaining in-frame rearrangements with V and J assigned. Such tables are incomplete; in checked studies, under half of the missing clones stem from an unresolved V gene, and the remainder is unexplained. A total of about 87,000 clones appear in this sample, around 84% of them only once. The ten most abundant clones make up around 5.2% of the sample. The sample taken for sequencing was peripheral blood. Every receptor here comes from a man aged 40-49 years with acute or convalescent COVID-19.

The J gene is TRBJ1-6, the V gene TRBV27; tentative D call: TRBD1 (5 bases). V lost 10 bases, J lost 9 bases, and 13 bases lay in between. The length of the CDR3 is 12 residues. CDR1 and CDR2 from the germline V gene are MNHEY and SMNVEV (reference sequence). CDR3 sequence reads: CATRQSSSPLHF. CDR3 coding DNA: TGTGCCACAAGACAGTCAAGTTCACCCCTCCACTTT.

The rearrangement joins TRBV12-5 to TRBJ1-2, with D unresolved. CDR1 and CDR2 from the germline V gene are LGHNT and FRNRAP. V dropped 2 bases and J dropped 4 bases, with 17 bases sitting between them. The CDR3 runs to 16 residues. CDR3 DNA: TGTGCTAGTGGTTTGCCCGCGGAGGGTCGTAGCTATGGCTACACCTTC. Translation: CASGLPAEGRSYGYTF. Based on the CDR3 plus reference TRBV12-5 and TRBJ1-2, the full variable domain is DARVTQTPRHKVTEMGQEVTMRCQPILGHNTVFWYRQTMMQGLELLAYFRNRAPLDDSGMPKDRFSAEMPDATLATLKIQPSEPRDSAVYFCASGLPAEGRSYGYTFGSGTRLTVV.

The CDR3 loop is CATASGNYNEQFF. For the CDR3, the DNA is TGTGCCACCGCTAGCGGCAATTACAATGAGCAGTTCTTC. The V call is TRBV24-1, the J call TRBJ2-1; 7 nucleotides align to TRBD2. The CDR3 is 13 amino acids. Germline CDR1 reads KGHDR; CDR2 reads SFDVKD. Unmatched junction bases numbered 5, after V lost 9 bases and J lost 4 bases.

CDR3 DNA: TGTGCCAGCAGTCTAGGGGTCTTGAACACTGAAGCTTTCTTT. This sequence encodes CASSLGVLNTEAFF. The chain is built from TRBV6-5 and TRBJ1-1; possibly TRBD1 for D (5 bases). Trimming removed 5 bases at V and 0 bases at J, with 10 bases between. The CDR3 has 14 amino acids. CDR1 and CDR2 from the germline V gene are MNHEY and SVGAGI.

The chain uses TRBV6-5 and TRBJ2-4, with D unclear. V was clipped by 0 bases and J by 0 bases, with 9 bases between them. From germline, CDR1 is MNHEY and CDR2 SVGAGI. The CDR3 totals 16 residues. The CDR3 DNA reads TGTGCCAGCAGTTACTCCGGGTACGGAGCCAAAAACATTCAGTACTTC. It encodes CASSYSGYGAKNIQYF.

This clone was counted a single time. The chain carries TRBV6-2 or TRBV6-3 and TRBJ2-3, with 11 bases that match TRBD1. The CDR3 runs to 19 residues. The trim removed 2 bases at V and 0 bases at J, leaving 10 bases unmatched. In germline, CDR1 is MNHEY, CDR2 SVGEGT. The CDR3 DNA reads TGTGCCAGCAGTTACACCGGACAGGGGGCTCCTGATAGCACAGATACGCAGTATTTT. It translates to CASSYTGQGAPDSTDTQYF.

The chain is built from TRBV24-1 and TRBJ2-1; TRBD1 matches at 10 bases. Germline values: CDR1 KGHDR, CDR2 SFDVKD. CDR3 length equals 15 residues. V gave up 5 bases and J gave up 4 bases; unmatched junction bases: 4. Here the CDR3 DNA reads TGTGCCACCAGTGGGGGGACAGGGGTTTACAATGAGCAGTTCTTC. Its protein is CATSGGTGVYNEQFF.

The J gene is TRBJ2-3, the V gene TRBV9; 11 bases map to TRBD2. V shed 3 bases, J shed 2 bases, and the junction held 11 bases outside the gene matches. Germline V CDR1 and CDR2: SGDLS, YYNGEE. The CDR3 totals 18 residues. CDR3: CASSGPGLAATPTDTQYF. As DNA, the CDR3 is TGTGCCAGCAGCGGCCCGGGACTAGCGGCCACACCCACAGATACGCAGTATTTT.

This sequence joins TRBV19 and TRBJ2-4, with 7 bases lining up with TRBD2. The CDR3 totals 18 residues. Germline-derived CDR1 and CDR2 are LNHDA and SQIVND (reference sequence). Germline trimming cut 3 bases from V and 2 bases from J; bases unmatched to any gene: 13. CDR3 coding DNA: TGTGCCAGTAGTATTGGGTACGAGACTAGCCAAACCAAAAACATTCAGTACTTC. Its translation is CASSIGYETSQTKNIQYF. Supplemented by reference TRBV19 and TRBJ2-4, the full variable domain reads DGGITQSPKYLFRKEGQNVTLSCEQNLNHDAMYWYRQDPGQGLRLIYYSQIVNDFQKGDIAEGYSVSREKKESFPLTVTSAQKNPTAFYLCASSIGYETSQTKNIQYFGAGTRLSVL.

The V gene is TRBV6-1, the J gene TRBJ1-2, with TRBD1 identical over 9 bases. Per the germline V gene, CDR1 is MNHNS and CDR2 is SASEGT. The CDR3 contains 13 residues. V shed 3 bases, J shed 6 bases, and the junction held 2 bases outside the gene matches. CDR3 sequence (DNA): TGTGCCAGCAGTGATGGACAGGGGAATGGCTACACCTTC. Its protein is CASSDGQGNGYTF.

The chain links TRBV6-5 to TRBJ2-1, with D possibly being TRBD1 (5 bases). Germline V lookup: CDR1 MNHEY, CDR2 SVGAGI. There are 13 residues in the CDR3. Trimming cost V 0 bases and J 8 bases, with 8 bases left between them. The CDR3 sequence: CASSYSVGDEQFF. CDR3 DNA: TGTGCCAGCAGTTACTCGGTAGGGGATGAGCAGTTCTTC.

This clone has only a few counts. At the DNA level, this CDR3 is encoded by other sequences in the same sample as well. The V gene is TRBV6-5, the J gene TRBJ1-2; D uncertain. This CDR3 spans 13 amino acids. Germline V gene data show CDR1 as MNHEY and CDR2 as SVGAGI. Trimming cost V 6 bases and J 1 base, with 9 bases left between them. CDR3 protein: CASSLGLNYGYTF. The CDR3 DNA is TGTGCCAGCAGCCTAGGCCTTAACTATGGCTACACCTTC.

The chain couples TRBV5-5 to TRBJ2-5; D possibly corresponds to TRBD2 (6 bases). CDR3 length: 13 amino acids. Deletions cut 5 bases from V and 5 bases from J, with 13 bases between. Germline lookup yields CDR1 SGHKS and CDR2 YYEKEE (reference sequence). DNA of the CDR3: TGTGCCAGCAGTAGCAGCGGGCGGGAGACCCAGTACTTC. Its protein product is CASSSSGRETQYF.

The V gene is TRBV18, the J gene TRBJ2-7; the match to TRBD2 covers 8 bases. This CDR3 has 14 residues. With 6 bases clipped from V and 2 bases from J, the junction kept 6 bases outside the gene matches. The germline V gene encodes CDR1 KGHSH and CDR2 LQKENI. CDR3 sequence: CASSGTRGTYEQYF. As DNA, the CDR3 is TGTGCCAGCTCTGGGACTAGAGGTACCTACGAGCAGTACTTC.

This clone occurred once. The CDR3 is CASGPVLAPTYEQYF. The CDR3 bases are TGTGCTAGTGGTCCGGTACTTGCGCCCACCTACGAGCAGTACTTC. The rearrangement uses TRBV12-5 and TRBJ2-7; D unclear. The CDR3 contains 15 residues. With 5 bases removed from V and 2 bases from J, the gap between germline ends came to 16 bases. CDR1 and CDR2 from the germline V gene are LGHNT and FRNRAP.

This rearrangement joins TRBV29-1 to TRBJ2-1; 10 bases map to TRBD1. The ends lost 6 bases at V and 2 bases at J; junction bases unmatched: 4. CDR3 length equals 14 residues. Germline CDR1 SQVTM, CDR2 ANQGSEA. The CDR3 loop reads CSVRQGATYNEQFF. In DNA, the CDR3 is TGCAGCGTGAGACAGGGGGCCACCTACAATGAGCAGTTCTTC.

Concerning this clone itself: One junction end disagrees with the germline gene, perhaps due to a read error. The chain has TRBV7-7 and TRBJ2-7; 8 nucleotides agree with TRBD1. The CDR3 has 15 amino acids. CDR1 is SSHAT, CDR2 FNYEAQ, per germline (reference sequence). The DNA for the CDR3 is TGTGCTAGCAGCACTCGACAGGGGAGGACTTGCGAGCAGTACTTC. Its protein is CASSTRQGRTCEQYF.

This chain uses TRBV15 with TRBJ2-1, with TRBD1 as a possible D gene (6 bases). The CDR3 covers 16 residues. V was pared by 0 bases and J by 7 bases, with 16 bases between. From germline, CDR1 is LNHNV and CDR2 YYDKDF (reference sequence). The CDR3 protein is CATSRDRDTLGNEQFF. The CDR3 nucleotides read TGTGCCACCAGCAGAGATAGGGACACCCTAGGGAATGAGCAGTTCTTC.

This chain uses TRBV14 with TRBJ2-2, with D unclear. Deletions cut 4 bases from V and 6 bases from J, with 12 bases between. The CDR3 has 14 amino acids. The germline CDR1 and CDR2 sequences are SGHDN and FVKESK. Written as DNA, the CDR3 is TGTGCCAGCAGCCCAGGTTCTATCCCCGGGGAGCTGTTTTTT. Translation: CASSPGSIPGELFF.

The chain employs TRBV29-1 and TRBJ2-2, with TRBD2 identical over 8 bases. Germline V lookup: CDR1 SQVTM, CDR2 ANQGSEA. This CDR3 spans 14 amino acids. Trimming at V came to 4 bases and at J to 6 bases, leaving 7 bases not matched to a gene. Here the CDR3 DNA reads TGCAGCGTTGTCAGCGGGAGTCTGTCCGGGGAGCTGTTTTTT. It codes for CSVVSGSLSGELFF.

The CDR3 DNA reads as TGTGCCAGCAGCCGAAAGGCGTGGGGGGGCGCACAGGGCTACACCTTC. Encoded protein: CASSRKAWGGAQGYTF. The chain joins TRBV3-1 (or the pseudogene TRBV3-2) to TRBJ1-2, with a possible D match to TRBD1 (6 bases). Germline CDR1 reads LGHDT; CDR2 reads YNNKEL (reference sequence). Trimming took off 4 bases at V and 8 bases at J, with 23 bases between the two ends. The CDR3 is made up of 16 amino acids.

This clone was seen only a few times. The chain is built from TRBV4-1 and TRBJ1-1; TRBD1 might be the D (5 bases). The CDR3 sequence is 15 residues long. Trimming took off 3 bases at V and 4 bases at J, with 15 bases between the two ends. The germline V gene encodes CDR1 MGHRA and CDR2 YSYEKL. In DNA form, the CDR3 reads TGCGCCAGCAGCCATCGCGGGGGGTTAGGCACTGAAGCTTTCTTT. Protein: CASSHRGGLGTEAFF.

The chain joins TRBV28 to TRBJ2-1; 11 nucleotides agree with TRBD2. V lost 6 bases to trimming and J lost 2 bases; unmatched junction nucleotides: 3. The length of the CDR3 is 15 residues. Germline CDR1 is MDHEN and CDR2 is SYDVKM. In nucleotides, the CDR3 is TGTGCCAGCAGGCTACTAGCGGGAGCCTACAATGAGCAGTTCTTC. Translated, it gives CASRLLAGAYNEQFF.

The CDR3 coding sequence is TGTGCCTGTAAACAGGGGGCCGCGGGAGGAAACACCATATATTTT. Its protein product is CACKQGAAGGNTIYF. The rearrangement links TRBV30 to TRBJ1-3; 9 bases are shared with TRBD1. Per germline, CDR1 GTSNPN and CDR2 SVGIG (reference sequence). This CDR3 spans 15 amino acids. Trimming removed 6 bases from V and 4 bases from J; junction bases left unmatched: 10.